The T cell receptor (beta chain) under discussion was sequenced for a study of blood T cell repertoires in COVID-19. On the study more broadly: Sites across the United States, Italy and Spain contributed samples from acute and convalescent COVID-19.

Germline assignment: CDR1 SNHLY and CDR2 FYNNEI. CDR3 size: 13 residues. V gave up 5 bases and J gave up 0 bases, with 5 bases separating them. Original analysis: Reference gene primer amplification in the assay estimated nucleated cell counts. The repertoire was sequenced with immunoSEQ multiplex PCR; TCRdb's copy has only in-frame clones and lacks some. The DNA gave D and trimming, while V, J and clone size come from that table. The table shows some 350,000 clones, with around nine tenths occurring only once. Seattle enrolled patients during active infection and tracked them longitudinally. This clonotype was obtained from a woman between 70 and 85 years old with COVID-19, enrolled during active disease. Material for sequencing was peripheral blood. The chain recombines TRBV2 with TRBJ1-3, with D hard to call. The CDR3 loop reads CASSSLSGNTIYF. The CDR3 DNA reads as TGTGCCAGCAGTTCCCTCTCTGGAAACACCATATATTTT.